This T cell receptor beta chain was retrieved from a study of Ad26.COV2.S vaccination and SARS-CoV-2 variants. Study-level information: Ad26.COV2.S, an intramuscular injection, was given once or twice 56 days apart.

Whole-study findings and limits: Overall T cell responses may have been underestimated by the analyses of TCR breadth and depth. Substantial breadth in spike-specific CD8+ and CD4+ T cell responses was reportedly seen after vaccination.

Trimming cost V 5 bases and J 8 bases; bases outside gene matches: 14. Germline V gene data show CDR1 as MDHEN and CDR2 as SYDVKM. The CDR3 spans 15 residues. Treatment defined: 19 received Ad26.COV2.S at low or high dose, single or two shots; about 5 received placebo; per-sample allocation not given. The investigators took samples on day 63 after the first vaccine or placebo injection. An adult donor aged 18-55 years was enrolled in Boston. Assay: immunoSEQ multiplex PCR; the TCRdb copy retains only in-frame clones and omits some. Of roughly 460,000 clones listed, approximately 90% are singletons. As to this clone: Its specificity is unknown.

This receptor was obtained from a person aged 18-60 years who received the Ad26.COV2.S COVID-19 vaccine or a placebo. The sequenced sample was peripheral blood, obtained in a trial of Ad26.COV2.S vaccine versus placebo. The chain recombines TRBV28 with TRBJ1-2; TRBD1 matches 7 bases. The CDR3 region is CASSAPGQQVSGYTF. CDR3 in DNA: TGTGCCAGCAGTGCACCGGGACAGCAGGTATCGGGCTACACCTTC.